This T cell receptor beta chain originates from a study of CD8+ T cells in alopecia areata. Extraction and reverse transcription of RNA yielded cDNA as the sequencing template. TCRdb's table, derived via immunoSEQ multiplex PCR, lists solely in-frame clones and lacks some. The table lists over 60,000 clones, about half of them singletons. This clone has a single count. Treatment defined: oral pan-JAK inhibitor, 5-10 mg twice daily. Source: CD8+ T cells sorted from blood, taken at roughly week 36, from a patient treated with tofacitinib. The origin of this receptor is a human donor with alopecia areata.

The CDR3 region is CASSPGPSGYNEQFF. CDR3 nucleotide sequence: TGTGCCAGCAGCCCGGGTCCTAGCGGCTACAATGAGCAGTTCTTC. V and J are TRBV5-6 and TRBJ2-1, with 7 nucleotides matching TRBD2. V lost 4 bases and J lost 3; bases outside the gene matches: 7. CDR3 length equals 15 residues. The germline V gene has CDR1 SGHDT and CDR2 YYEEEE.